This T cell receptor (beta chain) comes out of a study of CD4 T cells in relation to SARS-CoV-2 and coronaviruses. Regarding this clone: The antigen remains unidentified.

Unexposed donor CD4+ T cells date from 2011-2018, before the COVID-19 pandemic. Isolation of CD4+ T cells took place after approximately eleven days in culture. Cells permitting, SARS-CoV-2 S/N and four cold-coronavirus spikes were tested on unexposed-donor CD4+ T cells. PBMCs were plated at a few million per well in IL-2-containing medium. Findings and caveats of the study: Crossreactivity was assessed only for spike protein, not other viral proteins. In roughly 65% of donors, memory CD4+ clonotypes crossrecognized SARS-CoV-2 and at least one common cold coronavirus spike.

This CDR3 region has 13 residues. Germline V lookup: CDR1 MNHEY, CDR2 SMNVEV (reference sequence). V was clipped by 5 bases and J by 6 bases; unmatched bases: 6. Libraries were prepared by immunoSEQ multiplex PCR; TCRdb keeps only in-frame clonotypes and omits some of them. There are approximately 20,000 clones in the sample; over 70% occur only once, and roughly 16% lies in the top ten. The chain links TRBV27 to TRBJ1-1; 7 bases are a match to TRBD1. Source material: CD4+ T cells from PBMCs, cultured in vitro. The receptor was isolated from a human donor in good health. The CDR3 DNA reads TGTGCCAGCAGTCCCAGGGGGGCGTCTGAAGCTTTCTTT. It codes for CASSPRGASEAFF.